This T cell receptor delta chain was sequenced for a study of γδ T cells in repeated Plasmodium falciparum infection. Across the study: Over approximately 640 days, donors received four mosquito-bite P. falciparum NF54 infections. The study, taken as a whole, reports: Vdelta2-negative gammadelta repertoires, largely Vdelta1+, seemingly showed infection-driven waves of new clonal selection.

Germline V gene data show CDR1 as TSWWSYY and CDR2 as QGS. The CDR3 consists of 19 residues. This clone was detected only a few times. Its antigen is as yet unknown. A far larger clone is off by one base, so a read error is likely. The sample contains more than one DNA sequence encoding this CDR3. Bulk repertoires came from Vgamma9/Vdelta2+ or Vdelta2-negative gammadelta T cells flow-sorted from PBMC. Sequencing covered both gamma and delta TCR chains per sample. TCRdb reanalysed the multiplex PCR reads with CATT. The sample lists 85,000 to 90,000 delta-chain clones, 1.4% to 1.5% seen once, with more than 7% in the top ten.

The J gene is TRDJ1, the V gene TRDV1, with 8 bases matching TRDD3. The J gene, absent from TCRdb, was called here by matching the DNA to germline. This sequence originates from a pool of human donors (malaria-infected and uninfected, not separated). Sequencing input: gamma-delta T cells from blood. The CDR3 region has the DNA TGTGCCCTTGGGGAACTCCTACCTCTGGGGGACGTGTACACCGATAAACTCATCTTT. Protein product: CALGELLPLGDVYTDKLIF.